The 16 T cell receptor beta chains presented below share a single source sample, sequenced in a study of blood T cell repertoires in COVID-19. TCRdb's copy holds only in-frame clones and misses some; the assay was immunoSEQ multiplex PCR. The sample includes roughly 150,000 clones, roughly 90% seen only once; the top ten take roughly 3.1%. Sequencing input: peripheral blood. These receptor sequences come from a man aged 60 to 69 with acute or convalescent COVID-19.

V and J are TRBV9 and TRBJ2-6; D is unresolved. CDR1 and CDR2 from the germline V gene are SGDLS and YYNGEE. Trimming removed 0 bases at V and 1 base at J, with 17 bases between. The CDR3 consists of 19 residues. The CDR3 nucleotides are TGTGCCAGCAGCGTAGGTGGGCACGTCTTTCCATCTGGGGCCAACGTCCTGACTTTC. Protein product: CASSVGGHVFPSGANVLTF.

The chain uses TRBV10-3 and TRBJ1-3; 10 positions match TRBD1. The CDR3 contains 16 residues. In germline, CDR1 is ENHRY, CDR2 SYGVKD. The ends lost 3 bases at V and 4 bases at J; junction bases unmatched: 6. The CDR3 nucleotides are TGTGCCATCAGTGAAGGGGGACAGGGGCTCGGAAACACCATATATTTT. This sequence encodes CAISEGGQGLGNTIYF.

This clone was counted only a few times. The chain links TRBV7-2 to TRBJ2-2, with 9 bases identical to TRBD2. V trimming: 1 base; J trimming: 6 bases; junction bases outside the gene matches: 9. The CDR3 has 17 amino acids. Germline V lookup: CDR1 SGHTA, CDR2 FQGNSA. The CDR3 DNA sequence: TGTGCCAGCAGCTTAGGGGGTGTCGCTAGCGGGGCCGGGGAGCTGTTTTTT. This gives the protein CASSLGGVASGAGELFF.

The chain employs TRBV11-2 and TRBJ1-3; weak D call: TRBD1 (6 bases). The CDR3 totals 15 residues. Deletions cut 7 bases from V and 3 bases from J, with 16 bases between. Germline V gene data show CDR1 as SGHAT and CDR2 as FQNNGV. The CDR3 is CASTYTGSVGNTIYF. The CDR3 region has the DNA TGTGCCAGCACCTATACAGGGAGTGTTGGAAACACCATATATTTT.

This rearrangement joins TRBV5-1 to TRBJ1-3; D is unresolved. CDR3 length: 14 residues. Germline-derived CDR1 and CDR2 are SGHRS and YFSETQ. Trimming removed 0 bases at V and 0 bases at J, with 4 bases between. CDR3 DNA sequence: TGCGCCAGCAGCTTGGACAGCTCTGGAAACACCATATATTTT. Translated, it gives CASSLDSSGNTIYF.

The CDR3: CSLTPGTGYGETQYF. The CDR3 DNA is TGCAGCCTTACTCCCGGGACAGGGTATGGGGAGACCCAGTACTTC. The chain carries TRBV29-1 and TRBJ2-5, with 9 bases aligning to TRBD1. CDR1 is SQVTM, CDR2 ANQGSEA, per germline. V trimming: 8 bases; J trimming: 5 bases; junction bases outside the gene matches: 15. This CDR3 comprises 15 residues.

The V and J genes are TRBV7-9 and TRBJ1-1, with D tentatively TRBD1 (5 bases). The CDR3 is 16 residues long. V was trimmed by 5 bases and J by 0 bases, leaving 16 bases between them. The germline V gene has CDR1 SEHNR and CDR2 FQNEAQ (reference sequence). CDR3 coding DNA: TGTGCCAGCAGCCCCAACAGACAGCTCATGAACACTGAAGCTTTCTTT. Its protein product is CASSPNRQLMNTEAFF. The whole variable domain, remainder taken from reference TRBV7-9 and TRBJ1-1, is DTGVSQNPRHKITKRGQNVTFRCDPISEHNRLYWYRQTLGQGPEFLTYFQNEAQLEKSRLLSDRFSAERPKGSFSTLEIQRTEQGDSAMYLCASSPNRQLMNTEAFFGQGTRLTVV.

The table lists this clone with a count of one. The genes are TRBV5-1 and TRBJ1-2; weak D call: TRBD1 (6 bases). Per germline, CDR1 SGHRS and CDR2 YFSETQ. V was clipped by 4 bases and J by 10 bases, with 20 bases between them. The CDR3 length is 14 residues. The CDR3 loop is CASSTGQREGAYTF. CDR3 nucleotides: TGCGCCAGCAGCACGGGACAACGGGAAGGGGCCTACACCTTC.

The CDR3 sequence: CATSRSAGGAGNTIYF. The CDR3 DNA reads as TGTGCCACCAGCAGGTCAGCAGGGGGCGCCGGAAACACCATATATTTT. The chain couples TRBV15 to TRBJ1-3, with 8 positions matching TRBD1. The CDR3 spans 16 residues. After removal of 3 bases from V and 4 bases from J, the junction contained 8 bases not matched to a gene. Germline V gene data show CDR1 as LNHNV and CDR2 as YYDKDF (reference sequence). Variable domain in full (rest from reference TRBV15 and TRBJ1-3): DAMVIQNPRYQVTQFGKPVTLSCSQTLNHNVMYWYQQKSSQAPKLLFHYYDKDFNNEADTPDNFQSRRPNTSFCFLDIRSPGLGDTAMYLCATSRSAGGAGNTIYFGEGSWLTVV.

V usage is TRBV7-9 and J usage is TRBJ1-6; no firm D call. This CDR3 contains 12 residues. V was clipped by 0 bases and J by 13 bases, with 7 bases between them. Germline assignment: CDR1 SEHNR and CDR2 FQNEAQ (reference sequence). The CDR3, as DNA: TGTGCCAGCAGCTTAGCCGGGGTGCCCCTCCACTTT. It translates to CASSLAGVPLHF.

This chain connects TRBV2 to TRBJ1-6; the D is unclear. Germline V gives CDR1 SNHLY, CDR2 FYNNEI. The CDR3 loop spans 13 amino acids. Deletions cut 3 bases from V and 6 bases from J, with 6 bases between. For the CDR3, the DNA is TGTGCCAGCAGTGAGGCACGTAATTCACCCCTCCACTTT. It is translated as CASSEARNSPLHF.

The V call is TRBV2, the J call TRBJ2-7, with TRBD1 as a possible D gene (5 bases). CDR1 and CDR2 from the germline V gene are SNHLY and FYNNEI. The CDR3 is 14 residues long. Trimming shortened V by 0 bases and J by 6 bases, and 12 bases separated the two germline ends. The CDR3 DNA reads as TGTGCCAGCAGTGAAGCAGGGGCGCAAGGCGAGCAGTACTTC. Protein sequence: CASSEAGAQGEQYF.

The rearrangement joins TRBV6-4 to TRBJ1-1; 8 bases agree with TRBD1. CDR1 is MRHNA, CDR2 SNTAGT, per germline. CDR3 length equals 13 residues. With 6 bases clipped from V and 11 bases from J, the junction kept 11 bases outside the gene matches. The CDR3 region is CASRETGAGRAFF. CDR3 nucleotides: TGTGCCAGCAGGGAGACAGGGGCAGGAAGGGCTTTCTTT.

CDR3 residues: CASSLETGHTEAFF. The CDR3 DNA reads TGCGCCAGCAGCTTGGAGACAGGACACACTGAAGCTTTCTTT. The genes are TRBV5-1 and TRBJ1-1; D is perhaps TRBD1 (6 bases). CDR1 SGHRS and CDR2 YFSETQ come from the germline V gene. Trimming took off 0 bases at V and 3 bases at J, with 9 bases between the two ends. There are 14 residues in the CDR3.

This clone was found once. V gene TRBV4-1 combines with J gene TRBJ1-1; D is perhaps TRBD1 (6 bases). The CDR3 length is 13 residues. V lost 4 bases, J lost 4 bases, and 10 bases lay in between. Germline V gene sequence: CDR1 MGHRA, CDR2 YSYEKL. The CDR3 nucleotides are TGCGCCAGCAGCCGTGGACAGATCACTGAAGCTTTCTTT. Its translation: CASSRGQITEAFF.

The J gene is TRBJ1-2, the V gene TRBV29-1, with TRBD1 as a possible D gene (6 bases). V lost 3 bases and J 5 bases, leaving 7 bases between the germline ends. The CDR3 length is 11 residues. From germline, CDR1 is SQVTM and CDR2 ANQGSEA. This chain's CDR3 is CSVDQGYGYTF. CDR3 bases: TGCAGCGTTGACCAGGGGTATGGCTACACCTTC.